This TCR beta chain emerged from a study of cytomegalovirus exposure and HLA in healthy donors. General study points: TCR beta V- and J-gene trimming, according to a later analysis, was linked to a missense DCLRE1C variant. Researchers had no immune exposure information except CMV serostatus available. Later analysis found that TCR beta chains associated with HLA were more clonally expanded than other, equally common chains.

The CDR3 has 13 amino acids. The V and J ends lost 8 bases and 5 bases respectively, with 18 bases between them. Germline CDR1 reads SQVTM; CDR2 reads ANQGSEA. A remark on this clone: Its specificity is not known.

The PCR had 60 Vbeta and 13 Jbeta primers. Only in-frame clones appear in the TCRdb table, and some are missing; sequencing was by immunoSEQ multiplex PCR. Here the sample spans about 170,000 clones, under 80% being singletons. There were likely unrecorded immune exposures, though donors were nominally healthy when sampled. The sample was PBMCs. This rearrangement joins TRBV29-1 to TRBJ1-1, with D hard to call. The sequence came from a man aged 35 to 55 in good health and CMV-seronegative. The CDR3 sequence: CSFEGPRRTEAFF. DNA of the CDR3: TGCAGCTTCGAGGGCCCCCGGAGAACTGAAGCTTTCTTT.